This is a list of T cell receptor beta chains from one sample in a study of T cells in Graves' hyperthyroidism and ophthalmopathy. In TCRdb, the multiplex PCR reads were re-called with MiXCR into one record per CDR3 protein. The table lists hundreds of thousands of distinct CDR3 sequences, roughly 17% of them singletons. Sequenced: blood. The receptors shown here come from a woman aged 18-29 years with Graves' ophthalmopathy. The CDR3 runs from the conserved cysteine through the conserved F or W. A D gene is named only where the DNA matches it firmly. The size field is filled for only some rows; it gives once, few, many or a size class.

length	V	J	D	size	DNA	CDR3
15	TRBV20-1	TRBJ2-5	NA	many	TGCAGTGCTAGAGACCCAGCCGGACGTCAAGAGACCCAGTACTTC	CSARDPAGRQETQYF
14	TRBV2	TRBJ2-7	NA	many	TGTGCCAGCCACCGACAGGGAGGGTTGTACGAGCAGTACTTC	CASHRQGGLYEQYF
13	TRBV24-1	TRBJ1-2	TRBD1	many	TGTGCCACCAGGGACAGGGGAACCTATGGCTACACCTTC	CATRDRGTYGYTF
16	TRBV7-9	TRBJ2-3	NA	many	TGTGCCAGCAAAAACCCTCTAGCAACTAGCACAGATACGCAGTATTTT	CASKNPLATSTDTQYF
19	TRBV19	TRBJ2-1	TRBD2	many	TGTGCCAGTAGTATAGTTCGACTAGCGGGGGGGAGCTCCTACAATGAGCAGTTCTTC	CASSIVRLAGGSSYNEQFF
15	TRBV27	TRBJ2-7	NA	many	TGTGCCAGCAGTCCTCCACCCGGGAGTGCCTACGAGCAGTACTTC	CASSPPPGSAYEQYF
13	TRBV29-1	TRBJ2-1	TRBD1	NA	TGCAGCCTATGGACAGGGGAAGGCAATGAGCAGTTCTTC	CSLWTGEGNEQFF
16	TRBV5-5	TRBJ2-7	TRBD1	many	TGTGCCAGCAACTTTGGATTAACAGGGACAGTCTACGAGCAGTACTTC	CASNFGLTGTVYEQYF
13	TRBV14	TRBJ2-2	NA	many	TGTGCCAGCAGCCAACAGAGCACCGGGGAGCTGTTTTTT	CASSQQSTGELFF
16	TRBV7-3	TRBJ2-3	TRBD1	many	TGTGCCAGCAGCTTAGTTGGACAGGGGAGTACGGATACGCAGTATTTT	CASSLVGQGSTDTQYF
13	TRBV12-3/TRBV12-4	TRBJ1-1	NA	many	TGTGCCAGCAGGGGACGGGGGAACACTGAAGCTTTCTTT	CASRGRGNTEAFF
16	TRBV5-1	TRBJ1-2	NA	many	TGCGCCAGCAGCTGGGCTAATATGGGGCAGTTGAATGGCTACACCTTC	CASSWANMGQLNGYTF
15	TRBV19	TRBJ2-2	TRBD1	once	TGTGCCAGTAGCCAGGACAGGGGGCTTGCCGGGGAGCTGTTTTTT	CASSQDRGLAGELFF
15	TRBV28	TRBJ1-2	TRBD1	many	TGTGCCAGCAGTTTGCAGGGGGCTCCAACCCATGGCTACACCTTC	CASSLQGAPTHGYTF
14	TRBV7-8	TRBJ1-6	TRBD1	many	TGTGCCAGCAGCCCGGACAGGGTAGATTCACCCCTCCACTTT	CASSPDRVDSPLHF
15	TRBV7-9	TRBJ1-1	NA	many	TGTGCCAGCAGCTTAGTTGGGGGTTTTGACACTGAAGCTTTCTTT	CASSLVGGFDTEAFF
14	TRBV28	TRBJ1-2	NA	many	TGTGCCAGCAGTTTCCCAGGGGTCATCTATGGCTACACCTTC	CASSFPGVIYGYTF
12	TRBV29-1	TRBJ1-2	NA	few	TGCAGCGTTGTGGGCGCTAACTATGGCTACACCTTC	CSVVGANYGYTF
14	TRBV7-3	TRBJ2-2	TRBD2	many	TGTGCCAGCTCTACTAGCGGGAACACCGGGGAGCTGTTTTTT	CASSTSGNTGELFF
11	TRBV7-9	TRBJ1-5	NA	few	TGTGCCAGCAGCGGCGCAGGGCCCCAGCATTTT	CASSGAGPQHF
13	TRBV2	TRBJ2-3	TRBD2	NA	TGTGCCAGCAGCGGGAGGTCCCCAGATACGCAGTATTTT	CASSGRSPDTQYF
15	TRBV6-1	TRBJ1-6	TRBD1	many	TGTGCCAGCAGTGACGACAGGGCAGGAAATTCACCCCTCCACTTT	CASSDDRAGNSPLHF
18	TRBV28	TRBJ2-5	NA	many	TGTGCCAGCCCACTCCATATTACTGGACACATACCGCAAGAGACCCAGTACTTC	CASPLHITGHIPQETQYF